This is a list of T cell receptor beta chains from one sample in a study of blood T cells in healthy people across ages. TCRdb called the 5' RACE reads again in MiXCR, with one record for every CDR3 protein. In the table there are some 1.5 million distinct CDR3 sequences, approximately 43% of which are singletons. The sequencing input was blood. These receptors were collected from a woman in her late teens or twenties in good health. Each CDR3 is given with its conserved first and last residue. The D gene is left open where the match is weak. Clone size is shown for a subset of rows, as once, few, many or a class of expanded clone.

j_gene: TRBJ2-1; d_gene: .; abundance: .; v_gene: TRBV7-9; len: 16; CDR3nt: TGTGCCAGCAGCTTCCCCACAGCGTCAAAAAAGGATGAGCAGTTCTTC; CDR3aa: CASSFPTASKKDEQFF
j_gene: TRBJ2-3; d_gene: TRBD2; abundance: .; v_gene: TRBV7-9; len: 17; CDR3nt: TGTGCCAGCAGCCAACAGCTAGCGGGAGGGCCCGTAGATACGCAGTATTTT; CDR3aa: CASSQQLAGGPVDTQYF
j_gene: TRBJ2-7; d_gene: TRBD1; abundance: .; v_gene: TRBV9; len: 14; CDR3nt: TGTGCCAACAGCGCCGGACAGGTTGCCGACGAGCAGTACTTC; CDR3aa: CANSAGQVADEQYF
j_gene: TRBJ1-1; d_gene: .; abundance: few; v_gene: TRBV12-3/TRBV12-4; len: 13; CDR3nt: TGTGCCAGCAGTTTTCGTTGGGGGGGTGAAGCTTTCTTT; CDR3aa: CASSFRWGGEAFF
j_gene: TRBJ2-1; d_gene: .; abundance: few; v_gene: TRBV18; len: 14; CDR3nt: TGTGCCAGCTCACAGGGGGGCATCGGCAATGAGCAGTTCTTC; CDR3aa: CASSQGGIGNEQFF
j_gene: TRBJ2-7; d_gene: .; abundance: .; v_gene: TRBV5-1; len: 15; CDR3nt: TGCGCCAGCAGCTTGGCACAGGCCGGGGCCGACGAGCAGTACTTC; CDR3aa: CASSLAQAGADEQYF
j_gene: TRBJ2-1; d_gene: TRBD2; abundance: .; v_gene: TRBV9; len: 16; CDR3nt: TGTGCCAGCAGCGTAGGGGGAGCGGGGGCCCTCAATGAGCAGTTCTTC; CDR3aa: CASSVGGAGALNEQFF
j_gene: TRBJ1-5; d_gene: TRBD1; abundance: .; v_gene: TRBV12-3/TRBV12-4; len: 16; CDR3nt: TGTGCCAGCAGCCAGAGGGGCAGGGGGATGAATCAGCCCCAGCATTTT; CDR3aa: CASSQRGRGMNQPQHF
j_gene: TRBJ2-3; d_gene: .; abundance: .; v_gene: TRBV20-1; len: 13; CDR3nt: TGCAGTGCCATGTGGACTTCCGCAGATACGCAGTATTTT; CDR3aa: CSAMWTSADTQYF
j_gene: TRBJ2-1; d_gene: TRBD1; abundance: few; v_gene: TRBV4-1; len: 14; CDR3nt: TGCGCCAGCAGCCAAGAGGGCTCAGGGGGTGAGCAGTTCTTC; CDR3aa: CASSQEGSGGEQFF
j_gene: TRBJ1-5; d_gene: .; abundance: once; v_gene: TRBV2; len: 16; CDR3nt: TGTGCCAGTAGTGGGAGACGATGGGGCGGCAATCAGCCCCAGCATTTT; CDR3aa: CASSGRRWGGNQPQHF
j_gene: TRBJ2-7; d_gene: .; abundance: .; v_gene: TRBV7-9; len: 13; CDR3nt: TGTGCCAGCAGCAAGTTACTAGTCAATGAGCAGTACTTC; CDR3aa: CASSKLLVNEQYF
j_gene: TRBJ2-1; d_gene: TRBD2; abundance: .; v_gene: TRBV18; len: 15; CDR3nt: TGTGCCAGCTCACCTCCGGAACTAGCGGGAGATGAGCAGTTCTTC; CDR3aa: CASSPPELAGDEQFF
j_gene: TRBJ1-1; d_gene: .; abundance: .; v_gene: TRBV11-2; len: 14; CDR3nt: TGTGCCAGCAGCACCCCGGGACAAAACACTGAAGCTTTCTTT; CDR3aa: CASSTPGQNTEAFF
j_gene: TRBJ2-7; d_gene: .; abundance: few; v_gene: TRBV29-1; len: 13; CDR3nt: TGCAGCGCCGGGACCGGAGGTAACTACGAGCAGTACTTC; CDR3aa: CSAGTGGNYEQYF
j_gene: TRBJ1-1; d_gene: TRBD1; abundance: .; v_gene: TRBV19; len: 15; CDR3nt: TGTGCCAGTAGTATGGGGACAGGCCTAAACACTGAAGCTTTCTTT; CDR3aa: CASSMGTGLNTEAFF